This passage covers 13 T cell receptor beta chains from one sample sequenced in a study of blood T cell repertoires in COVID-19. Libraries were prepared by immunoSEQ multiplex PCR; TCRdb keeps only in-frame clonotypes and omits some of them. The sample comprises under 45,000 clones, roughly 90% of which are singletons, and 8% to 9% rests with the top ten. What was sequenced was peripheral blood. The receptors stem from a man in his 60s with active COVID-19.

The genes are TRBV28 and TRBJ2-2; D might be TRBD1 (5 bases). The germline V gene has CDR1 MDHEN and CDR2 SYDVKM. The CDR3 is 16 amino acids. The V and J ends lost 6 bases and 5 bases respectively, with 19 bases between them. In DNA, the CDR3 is TGTGCCAGCAGGCCCTCCCCCCAGGGAATGACCGGGGAGCTGTTTTTT. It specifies CASRPSPQGMTGELFF.

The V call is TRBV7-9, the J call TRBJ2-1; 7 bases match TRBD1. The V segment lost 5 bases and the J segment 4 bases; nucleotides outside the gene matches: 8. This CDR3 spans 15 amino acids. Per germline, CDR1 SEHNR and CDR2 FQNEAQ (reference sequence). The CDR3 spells CASSRGGSRYNEQFF. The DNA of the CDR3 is TGTGCCAGCAGCCGAGGGGGCTCGCGATACAATGAGCAGTTCTTC. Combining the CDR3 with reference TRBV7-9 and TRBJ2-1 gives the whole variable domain DTGVSQNPRHKITKRGQNVTFRCDPISEHNRLYWYRQTLGQGPEFLTYFQNEAQLEKSRLLSDRFSAERPKGSFSTLEIQRTEQGDSAMYLCASSRGGSRYNEQFFGPGTRLTVL.

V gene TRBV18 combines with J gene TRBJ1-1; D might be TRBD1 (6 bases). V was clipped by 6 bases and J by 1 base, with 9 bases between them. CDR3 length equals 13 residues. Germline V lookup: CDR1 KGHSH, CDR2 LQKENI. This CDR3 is CASSEGENTEAFF. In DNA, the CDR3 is TGTGCCAGCTCCGAGGGGGAGAACACTGAAGCTTTCTTT.

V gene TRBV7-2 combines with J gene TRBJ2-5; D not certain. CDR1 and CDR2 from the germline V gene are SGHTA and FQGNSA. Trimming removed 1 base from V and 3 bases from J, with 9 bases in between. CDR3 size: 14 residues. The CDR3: CASSLVAREETQYF. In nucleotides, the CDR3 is TGTGCCAGCAGCTTAGTTGCCCGAGAAGAGACCCAGTACTTC. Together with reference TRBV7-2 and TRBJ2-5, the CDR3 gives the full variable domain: GAGVSQSPSNKVTEKGKDVELRCDPISGHTALYWYRQSLGQGLEFLIYFQGNSAPDKSGLPSDRFSAERTGGSVSTLTIQRTQQEDSAVYLCASSLVAREETQYFGPGTRLLVL.

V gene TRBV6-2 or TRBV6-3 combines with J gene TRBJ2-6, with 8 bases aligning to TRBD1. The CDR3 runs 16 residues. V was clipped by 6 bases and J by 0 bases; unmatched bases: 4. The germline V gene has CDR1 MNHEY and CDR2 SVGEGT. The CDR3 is CASSGQGSSGANVLTF. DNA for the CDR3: TGTGCCAGCAGCGGACAGGGAAGCTCTGGGGCCAACGTCCTGACTTTC.

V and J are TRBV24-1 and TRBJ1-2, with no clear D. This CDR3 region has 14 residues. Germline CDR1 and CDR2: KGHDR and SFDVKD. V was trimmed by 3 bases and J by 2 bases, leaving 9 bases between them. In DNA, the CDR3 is TGTGCCACCAGTGATGGTAACTCGAACTATGGCTACACCTTC. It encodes CATSDGNSNYGYTF.

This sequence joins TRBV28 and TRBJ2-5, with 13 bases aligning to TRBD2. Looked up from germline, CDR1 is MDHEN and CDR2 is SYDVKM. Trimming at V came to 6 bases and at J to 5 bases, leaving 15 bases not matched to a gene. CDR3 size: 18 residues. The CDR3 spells CASSLTSGRAGSQETQYF. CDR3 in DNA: TGTGCCAGCAGCCTTACTAGCGGGAGGGCCGGTTCGCAGGAGACCCAGTACTTC.

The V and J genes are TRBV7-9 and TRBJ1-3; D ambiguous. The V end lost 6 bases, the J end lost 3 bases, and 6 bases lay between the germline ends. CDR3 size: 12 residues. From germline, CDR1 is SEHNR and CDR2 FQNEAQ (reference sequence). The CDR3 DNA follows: TGTGCCAGCAGGGGGAGTGGAAACACCATATATTTT. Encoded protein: CASRGSGNTIYF.

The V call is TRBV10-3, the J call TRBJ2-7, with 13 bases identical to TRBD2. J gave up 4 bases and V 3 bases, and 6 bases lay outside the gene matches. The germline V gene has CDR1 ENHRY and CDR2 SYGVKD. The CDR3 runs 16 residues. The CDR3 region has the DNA TGTGCCATCAGTGAACTAGCGGGAGGGCCTCGGTACGAGCAGTACTTC. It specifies CAISELAGGPRYEQYF.

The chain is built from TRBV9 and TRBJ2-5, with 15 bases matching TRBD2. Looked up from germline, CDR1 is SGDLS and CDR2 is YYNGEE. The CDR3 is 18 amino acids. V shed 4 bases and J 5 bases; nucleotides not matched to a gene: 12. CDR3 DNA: TGTGCCAGCAGCACCGGGACTAGCGGGGGGACCCGGCCCGAGACCCAGTACTTC. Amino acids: CASSTGTSGGTRPETQYF.

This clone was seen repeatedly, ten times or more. The CDR3 spells CASSGQSTTYNEQFF. The CDR3 DNA reads as TGTGCCAGCAGCGGACAGTCAACCACCTACAATGAGCAGTTCTTC. The rearrangement joins TRBV7-9 to TRBJ2-1; D may be TRBD1 (6 bases). Per germline, CDR1 SEHNR and CDR2 FQNEAQ (reference sequence). The length of the CDR3 is 15 residues. The ends were cut back, 5 bases at V and 2 bases at J, with 13 bases in the middle.

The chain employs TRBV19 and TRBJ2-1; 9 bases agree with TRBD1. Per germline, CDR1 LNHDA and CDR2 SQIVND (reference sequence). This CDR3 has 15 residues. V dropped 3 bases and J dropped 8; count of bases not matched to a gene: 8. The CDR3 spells CASSIPRTGDDEQFF. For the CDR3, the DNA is TGTGCCAGTAGTATCCCGCGGACAGGGGATGATGAGCAGTTCTTC.

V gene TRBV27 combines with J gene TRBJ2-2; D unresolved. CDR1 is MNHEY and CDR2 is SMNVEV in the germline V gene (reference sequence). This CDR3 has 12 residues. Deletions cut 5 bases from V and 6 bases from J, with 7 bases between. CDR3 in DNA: TGTGCCAGCAGTGGGCTGTCCGGGGAGCTGTTTTTT. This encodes CASSGLSGELFF.